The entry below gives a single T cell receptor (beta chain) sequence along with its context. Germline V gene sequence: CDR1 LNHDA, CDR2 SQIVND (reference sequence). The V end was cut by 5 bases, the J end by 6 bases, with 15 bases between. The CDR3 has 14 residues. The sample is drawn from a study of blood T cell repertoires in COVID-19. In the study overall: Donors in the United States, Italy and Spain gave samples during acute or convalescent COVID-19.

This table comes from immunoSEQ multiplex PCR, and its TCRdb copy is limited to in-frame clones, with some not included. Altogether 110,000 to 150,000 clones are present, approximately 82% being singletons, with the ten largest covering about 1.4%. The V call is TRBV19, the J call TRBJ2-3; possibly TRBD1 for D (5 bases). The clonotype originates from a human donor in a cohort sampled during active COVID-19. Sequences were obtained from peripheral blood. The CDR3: CASSQGLGSDTQYF. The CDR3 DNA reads TGTGCCAGTAGTCAGGGCCTTGGGTCGGATACGCAGTATTTT.